One and the same sample provided the 3 T cell receptor beta chains below, sequenced in a study of blood T cell repertoires in COVID-19. Profiled with immunoSEQ multiplex PCR; TCRdb holds only in-frame clones, not every one. The sample carries 360,000 or so clones, more than 75% recorded once. Sequenced sample: PBMCs or T cells enriched from blood (not recorded which). These receptors were collected from a woman aged 30 to 39 who had recovered from COVID-19.

This clone appeared a single time. V is TRBV5-8 and J is TRBJ1-6; TRBD1 agrees at 7 bases. The CDR3 totals 15 residues. Losses at the gene ends were 4 bases for V and 6 bases for J; bases not matched to a gene: 7. Germline V gene data show CDR1 as SGHTS and CDR2 as YDEGEE. The chain's CDR3 is CASSRRTGRNSPLHF. Here the CDR3 DNA reads TGTGCCAGCAGCAGAAGGACAGGTCGTAATTCACCCCTCCACTTT.

CDR3 sequence (DNA): TGCGCCAGCAGTTTAGTTGGCACTGAAGCTTTCTTT. It translates to CASSLVGTEAFF. The rearrangement links TRBV5-1 to TRBJ1-1; D not certain. Germline V CDR1 and CDR2: SGHRS, YFSETQ. Trimming stripped 5 bases from V and 4 bases from J, with 9 bases between. This CDR3 spans 12 amino acids.

The J gene is TRBJ1-1, the V gene TRBV5-1; TRBD1 agrees at 10 bases. Per the germline V gene, CDR1 is SGHRS and CDR2 is YFSETQ. After removal of 3 bases from V and 7 bases from J, the junction contained 9 bases not matched to a gene. The CDR3 totals 15 residues. The CDR3 nucleotides are TGCGCCAGCAGCTACCGGACAGGGGGGGGGCTTGAAGCTTTCTTT. Translated: CASSYRTGGGLEAFF. Complete variable domain (other parts from reference TRBV5-1 and TRBJ1-1): KAGVTQTPRYLIKTRGQQVTLSCSPISGHRSVSWYQQTPGQGLQFLFEYFSETQRNKGNFPGRFSGRQFSNSRSEMNVSTLELGDSALYLCASSYRTGGGLEAFFGQGTRLTVV.